This TCR beta chain appears in the sequencing data of a study of T cell responses to AZD1222 COVID-19 vaccine. Sequenced by immunoSEQ multiplex PCR; TCRdb stores in-frame clones only, minus some. The data contain around 120,000 clones, about 86% of them singletons. Overall study results and limits: A rise in Spike-specific TCR breadth and depth followed two AZD1222 doses. Reports say nearly half of spike-specific TCRs go after unmutated variant regions.

This CDR3 spans 14 amino acids. Germline assignment: CDR1 SGDLS and CDR2 YYNGEE. The V end was cut by 0 bases, the J end by 5 bases, with 11 bases between. Turning to this clone: Its antigen is undetermined.

The receptor comes from an adult who received the AZD1222 COVID-19 vaccine. The chain carries TRBV9 and TRBJ2-5; D is possibly TRBD2 (5 bases). This specimen was peripheral blood, taken 28 days after the second AZD1222 dose. The CDR3 bases are TGTGCCAGCAGCGTAGGCTCAAGAGGGGAGACCCAGTACTTC. Amino acid sequence: CASSVGSRGETQYF.